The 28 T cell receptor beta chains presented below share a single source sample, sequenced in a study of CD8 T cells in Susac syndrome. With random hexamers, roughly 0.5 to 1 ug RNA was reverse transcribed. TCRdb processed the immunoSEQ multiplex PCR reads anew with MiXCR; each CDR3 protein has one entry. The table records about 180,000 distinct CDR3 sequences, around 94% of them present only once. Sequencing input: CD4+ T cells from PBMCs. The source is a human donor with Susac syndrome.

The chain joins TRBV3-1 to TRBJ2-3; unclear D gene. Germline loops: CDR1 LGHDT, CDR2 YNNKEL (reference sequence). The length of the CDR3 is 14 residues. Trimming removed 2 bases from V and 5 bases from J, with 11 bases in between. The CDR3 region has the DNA TGTGCCAGCAGCCAACCGGGCCTCCGAGATACGCAGTATTTT. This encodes CASSQPGLRDTQYF.

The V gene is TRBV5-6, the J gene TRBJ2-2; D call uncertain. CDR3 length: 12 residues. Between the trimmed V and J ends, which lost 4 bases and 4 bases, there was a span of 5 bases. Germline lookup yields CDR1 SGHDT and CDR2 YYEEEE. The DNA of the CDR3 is TGTGCCAGCAGCGCCAGCACCGGGGAGCTGTTTTTT. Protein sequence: CASSASTGELFF.

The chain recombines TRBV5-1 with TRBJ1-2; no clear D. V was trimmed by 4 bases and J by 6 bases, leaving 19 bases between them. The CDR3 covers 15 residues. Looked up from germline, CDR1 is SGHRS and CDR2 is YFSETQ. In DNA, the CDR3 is TGCGCCAGCAGCCCATCGTCGCGGGAGTTCGATGGCTACACCTTC. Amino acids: CASSPSSREFDGYTF.

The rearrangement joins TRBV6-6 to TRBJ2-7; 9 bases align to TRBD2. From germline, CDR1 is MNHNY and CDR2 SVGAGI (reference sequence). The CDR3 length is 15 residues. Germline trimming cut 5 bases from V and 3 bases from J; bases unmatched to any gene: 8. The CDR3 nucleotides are TGTGCCAGCAGTCGTACGACTAGCGGAAACTACGAGCAGTACTTC. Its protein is CASSRTTSGNYEQYF.

The CDR3 sequence: CASSFRQGGEKLFF. DNA for the CDR3: TGTGCCAGCAGCTTTCGACAGGGAGGGGAAAAACTGTTTTTT. The genes are TRBV5-4 and TRBJ1-4, with 7 bases lining up with TRBD1. CDR1 is SGHNT and CDR2 is YYREEE in the germline V gene (reference sequence). The CDR3 spans 14 residues. The ends lost 2 bases at V and 8 bases at J; junction bases unmatched: 6.

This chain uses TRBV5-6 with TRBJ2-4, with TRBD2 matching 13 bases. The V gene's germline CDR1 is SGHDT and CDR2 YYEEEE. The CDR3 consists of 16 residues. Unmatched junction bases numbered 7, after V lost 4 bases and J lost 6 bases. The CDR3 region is CASSPTSGGAGNIQYF. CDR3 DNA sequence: TGTGCCAGCAGCCCTACTAGCGGGGGGGCGGGAAACATTCAGTACTTC.

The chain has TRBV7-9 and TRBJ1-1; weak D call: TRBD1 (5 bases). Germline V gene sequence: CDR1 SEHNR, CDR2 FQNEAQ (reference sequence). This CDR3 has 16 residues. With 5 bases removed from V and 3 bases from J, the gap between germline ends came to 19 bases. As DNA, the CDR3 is TGTGCCAGCAGCCCGCGGGGGGGGAGGGACCACACTGAAGCTTTCTTT. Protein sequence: CASSPRGGRDHTEAFF.

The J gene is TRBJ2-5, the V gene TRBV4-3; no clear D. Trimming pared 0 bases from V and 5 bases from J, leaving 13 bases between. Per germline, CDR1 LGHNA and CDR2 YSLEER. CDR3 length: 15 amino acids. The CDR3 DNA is TGCGCCAGCAGCCAAGATGGGCAGACGAGGGAGACCCAGTACTTC. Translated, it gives CASSQDGQTRETQYF.

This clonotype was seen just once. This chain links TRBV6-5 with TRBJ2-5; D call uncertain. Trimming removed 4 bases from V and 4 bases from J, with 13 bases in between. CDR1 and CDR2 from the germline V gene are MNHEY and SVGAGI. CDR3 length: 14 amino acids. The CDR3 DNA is TGTGCCAGCAGTTCCGCCCGACATCGAGAGACCCAGTACTTC. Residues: CASSSARHRETQYF.

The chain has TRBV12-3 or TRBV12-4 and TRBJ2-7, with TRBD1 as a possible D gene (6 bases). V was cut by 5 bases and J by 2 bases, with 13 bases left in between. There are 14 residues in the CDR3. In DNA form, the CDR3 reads TGTGCCAGCAGTCGTGTGGACAGTCCCTACGAGCAGTACTTC. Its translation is CASSRVDSPYEQYF.

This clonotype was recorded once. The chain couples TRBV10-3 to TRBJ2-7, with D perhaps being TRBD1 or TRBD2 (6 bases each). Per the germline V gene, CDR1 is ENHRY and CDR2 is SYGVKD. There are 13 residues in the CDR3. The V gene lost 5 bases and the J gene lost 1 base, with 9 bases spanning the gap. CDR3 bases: TGTGCCATCAGTCAGGGGACTTCCTACGAGCAGTACTTC. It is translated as CAISQGTSYEQYF.

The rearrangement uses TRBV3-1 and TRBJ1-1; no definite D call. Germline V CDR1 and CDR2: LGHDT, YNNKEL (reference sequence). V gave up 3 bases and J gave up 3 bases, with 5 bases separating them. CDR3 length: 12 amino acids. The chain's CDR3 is CASSHRDTEAFF. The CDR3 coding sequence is TGTGCCAGCAGCCATCGGGACACTGAAGCTTTCTTT. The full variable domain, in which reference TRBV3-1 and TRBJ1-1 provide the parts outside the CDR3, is DTAVSQTPKYLVTQMGNDKSIKCEQNLGHDTMYWYKQDSKKFLKIMFSYNNKELIINETVPNRFSPKSPDKAHLNLHINSLELGDSAVYFCASSHRDTEAFFGQGTRLTVV.

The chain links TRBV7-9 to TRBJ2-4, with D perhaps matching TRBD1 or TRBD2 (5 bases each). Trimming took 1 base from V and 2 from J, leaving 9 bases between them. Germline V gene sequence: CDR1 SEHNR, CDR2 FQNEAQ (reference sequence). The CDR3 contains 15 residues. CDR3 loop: CASSLVWGTKNIQYF. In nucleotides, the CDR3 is TGTGCCAGCAGCTTAGTATGGGGGACCAAAAACATTCAGTACTTC.

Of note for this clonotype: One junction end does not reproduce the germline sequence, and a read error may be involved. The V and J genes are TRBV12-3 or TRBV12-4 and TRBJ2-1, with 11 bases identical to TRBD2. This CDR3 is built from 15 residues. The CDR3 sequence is CASRLAGGEYNEQFF. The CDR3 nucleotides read TGTGCCAGCCGTTTAGCGGGGGGGGAGTACAATGAGCAGTTCTTC.

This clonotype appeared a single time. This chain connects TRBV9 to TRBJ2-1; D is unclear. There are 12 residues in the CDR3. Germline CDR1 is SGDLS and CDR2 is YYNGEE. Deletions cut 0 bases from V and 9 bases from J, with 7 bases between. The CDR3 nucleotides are TGTGCCAGCAGCGTAGAGGGTGGTGAGCAGTTCTTC. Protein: CASSVEGGEQFF. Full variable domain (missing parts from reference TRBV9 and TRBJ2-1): DSGVTQTPKHLITATGQRVTLRCSPRSGDLSVYWYQQSLDQGLQFLIQYYNGEERAKGNILERFSAQQFPDLHSELNLSSLELGDSALYFCASSVEGGEQFFGPGTRLTVL.

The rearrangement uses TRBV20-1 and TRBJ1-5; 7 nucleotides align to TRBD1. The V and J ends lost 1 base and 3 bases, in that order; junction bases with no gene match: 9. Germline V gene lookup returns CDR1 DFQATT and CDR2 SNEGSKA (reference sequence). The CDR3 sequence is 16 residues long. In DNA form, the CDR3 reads TGCAGTGCTAGAGTCCCGTTGACAGGGCCCAATCAGCCCCAGCATTTT. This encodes CSARVPLTGPNQPQHF.

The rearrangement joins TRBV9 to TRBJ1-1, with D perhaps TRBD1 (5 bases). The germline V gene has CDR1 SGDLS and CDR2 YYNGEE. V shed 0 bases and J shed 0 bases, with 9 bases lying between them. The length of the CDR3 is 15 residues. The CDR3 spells CASSVVGDLNTEAFF. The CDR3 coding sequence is TGTGCCAGCAGCGTAGTGGGGGATCTGAACACTGAAGCTTTCTTT.

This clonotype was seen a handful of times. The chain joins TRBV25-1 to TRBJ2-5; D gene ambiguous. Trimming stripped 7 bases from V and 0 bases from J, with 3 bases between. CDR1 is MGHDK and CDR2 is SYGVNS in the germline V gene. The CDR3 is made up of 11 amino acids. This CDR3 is CASKYQETQYF. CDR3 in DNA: TGTGCCAGCAAGTACCAAGAGACCCAGTACTTC. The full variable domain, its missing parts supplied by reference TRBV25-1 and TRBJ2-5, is EADIYQTPRYLVIGTGKKITLECSQTMGHDKMYWYQQDPGMELHLIHYSYGVNSTEKGDLSSESTVSRIRTEHFPLTLESARPSHTSQYLCASKYQETQYFGPGTRLLVL.

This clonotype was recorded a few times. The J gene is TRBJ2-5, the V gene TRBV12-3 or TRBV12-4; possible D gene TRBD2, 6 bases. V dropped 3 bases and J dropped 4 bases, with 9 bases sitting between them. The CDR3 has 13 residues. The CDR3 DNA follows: TGTGCCAGCAGTTTTCGGGGGAGAGAGACCCAGTACTTC. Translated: CASSFRGRETQYF.

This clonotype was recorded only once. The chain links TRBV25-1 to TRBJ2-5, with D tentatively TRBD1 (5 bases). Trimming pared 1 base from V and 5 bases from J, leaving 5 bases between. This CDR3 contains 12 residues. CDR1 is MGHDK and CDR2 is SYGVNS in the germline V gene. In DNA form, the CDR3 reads TGTGCCAGCAGTGAATCAGGGGAGACCCAGTACTTC. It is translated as CASSESGETQYF.

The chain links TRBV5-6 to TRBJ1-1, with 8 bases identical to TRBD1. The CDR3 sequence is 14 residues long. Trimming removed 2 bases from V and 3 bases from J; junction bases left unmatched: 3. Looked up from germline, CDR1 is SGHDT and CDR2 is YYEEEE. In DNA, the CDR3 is TGTGCCAGCAGCTTTGGACAGGGCGACACTGAAGCTTTCTTT. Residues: CASSFGQGDTEAFF.

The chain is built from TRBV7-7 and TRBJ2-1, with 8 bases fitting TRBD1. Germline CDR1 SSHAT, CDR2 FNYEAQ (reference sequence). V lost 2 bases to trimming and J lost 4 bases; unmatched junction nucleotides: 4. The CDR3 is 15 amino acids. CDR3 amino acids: CASSLQGADYNEQFF. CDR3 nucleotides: TGTGCCAGCAGCTTACAGGGGGCGGATTACAATGAGCAGTTCTTC. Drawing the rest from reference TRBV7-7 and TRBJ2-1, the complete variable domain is GAGVSQSPRYKVTKRGQDVTLRCDPISSHATLYWYQQALGQGPEFLTYFNYEAQPDKSGLPSDRFSAERPEGSISTLTIQRTEQRDSAMYRCASSLQGADYNEQFFGPGTRLTVL.

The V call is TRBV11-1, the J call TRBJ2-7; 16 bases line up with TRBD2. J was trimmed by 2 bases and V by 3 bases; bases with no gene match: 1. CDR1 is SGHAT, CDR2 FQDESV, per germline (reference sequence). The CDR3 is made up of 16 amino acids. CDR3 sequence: CASSLGLAGGTYEQYF. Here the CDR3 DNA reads TGTGCCAGCAGCTTGGGACTAGCGGGGGGGACCTACGAGCAGTACTTC. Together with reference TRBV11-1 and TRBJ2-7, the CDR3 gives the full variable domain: EAEVAQSPRYKITEKSQAVAFWCDPISGHATLYWYRQILGQGPELLVQFQDESVVDDSQLPKDRFSAERLKGVDSTLKIQPAELGDSAMYLCASSLGLAGGTYEQYFGPGTRLTVT.

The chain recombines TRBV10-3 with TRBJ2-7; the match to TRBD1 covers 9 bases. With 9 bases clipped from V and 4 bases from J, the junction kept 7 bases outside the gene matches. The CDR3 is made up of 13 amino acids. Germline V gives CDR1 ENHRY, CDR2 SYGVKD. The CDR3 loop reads CAISGGQGYEQYF. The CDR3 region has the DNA TGTGCCATATCAGGGGGACAGGGTTACGAGCAGTACTTC.

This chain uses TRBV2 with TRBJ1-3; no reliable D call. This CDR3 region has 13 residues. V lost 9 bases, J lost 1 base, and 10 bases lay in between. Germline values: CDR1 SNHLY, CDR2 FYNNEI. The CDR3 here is CASKFESGNTIYF. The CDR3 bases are TGTGCCAGTAAATTCGAGTCTGGAAACACCATATATTTT.

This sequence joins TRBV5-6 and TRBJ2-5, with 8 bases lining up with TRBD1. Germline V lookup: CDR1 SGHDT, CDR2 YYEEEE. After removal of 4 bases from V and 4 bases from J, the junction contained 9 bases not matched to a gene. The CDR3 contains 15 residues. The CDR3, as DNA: TGTGCCAGCAGCCGTCGGGCGACAGGGGTAGAGACCCAGTACTTC. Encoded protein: CASSRRATGVETQYF.

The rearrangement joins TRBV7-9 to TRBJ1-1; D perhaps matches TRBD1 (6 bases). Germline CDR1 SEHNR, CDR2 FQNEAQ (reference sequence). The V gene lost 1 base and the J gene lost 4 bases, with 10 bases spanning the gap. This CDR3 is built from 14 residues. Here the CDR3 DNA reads TGTGCCAGCAGCTTAGACGACAGGCCCACTGAAGCTTTCTTT. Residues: CASSLDDRPTEAFF.

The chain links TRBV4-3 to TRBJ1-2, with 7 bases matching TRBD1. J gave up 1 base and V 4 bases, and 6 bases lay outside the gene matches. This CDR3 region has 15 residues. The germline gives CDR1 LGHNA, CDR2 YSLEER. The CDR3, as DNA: TGCGCCAGCAGCCGTAACAGGGGATTTAACTATGGCTACACCTTC. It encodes CASSRNRGFNYGYTF.